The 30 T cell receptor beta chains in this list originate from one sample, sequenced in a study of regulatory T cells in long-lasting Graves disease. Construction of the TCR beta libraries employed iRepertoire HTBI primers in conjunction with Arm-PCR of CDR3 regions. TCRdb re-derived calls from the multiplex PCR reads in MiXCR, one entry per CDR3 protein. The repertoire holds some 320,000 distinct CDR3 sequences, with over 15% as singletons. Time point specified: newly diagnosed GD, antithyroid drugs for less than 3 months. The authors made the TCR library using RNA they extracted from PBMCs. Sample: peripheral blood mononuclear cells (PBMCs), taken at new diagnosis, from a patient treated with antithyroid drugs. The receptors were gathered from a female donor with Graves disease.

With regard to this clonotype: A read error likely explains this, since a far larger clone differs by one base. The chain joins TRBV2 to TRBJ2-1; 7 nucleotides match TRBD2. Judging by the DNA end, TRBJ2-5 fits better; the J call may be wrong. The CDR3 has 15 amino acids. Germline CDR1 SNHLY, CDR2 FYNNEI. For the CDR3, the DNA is TGTGTCAGCAGTGAAGCAGCTAGCGGTGGGGGGACCCAGTACTTC. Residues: CVSSEAASGGGTQYF.

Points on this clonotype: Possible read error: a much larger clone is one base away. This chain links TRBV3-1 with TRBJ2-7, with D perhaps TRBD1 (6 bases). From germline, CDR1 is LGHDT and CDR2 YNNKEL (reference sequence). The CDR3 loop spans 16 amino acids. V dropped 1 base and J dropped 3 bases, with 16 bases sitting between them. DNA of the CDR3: TGTGCCAGCAGCCAAGCCGGACAGTATTCCAACTACGAGCAGTACTTC. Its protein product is CASSQAGQYSNYEQYF.

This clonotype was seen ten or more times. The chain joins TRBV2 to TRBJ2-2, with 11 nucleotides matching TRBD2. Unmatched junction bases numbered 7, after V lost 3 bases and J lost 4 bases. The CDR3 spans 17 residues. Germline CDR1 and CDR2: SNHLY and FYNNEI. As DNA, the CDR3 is TGTGCCAGCAGTGAGCTTAGCGGGAGGGCCGGCACCGGGGAGCTGTTTTTT. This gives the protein CASSELSGRAGTGELFF.

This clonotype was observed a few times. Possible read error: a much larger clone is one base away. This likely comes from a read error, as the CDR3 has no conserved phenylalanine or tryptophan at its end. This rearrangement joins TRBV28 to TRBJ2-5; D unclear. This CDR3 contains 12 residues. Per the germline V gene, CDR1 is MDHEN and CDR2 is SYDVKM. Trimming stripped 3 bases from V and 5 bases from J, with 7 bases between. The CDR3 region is CASSFGKETQYL. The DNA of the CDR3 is TGTGCCAGCAGTTTTGGGAAGGAGACCCAGTACCTC.

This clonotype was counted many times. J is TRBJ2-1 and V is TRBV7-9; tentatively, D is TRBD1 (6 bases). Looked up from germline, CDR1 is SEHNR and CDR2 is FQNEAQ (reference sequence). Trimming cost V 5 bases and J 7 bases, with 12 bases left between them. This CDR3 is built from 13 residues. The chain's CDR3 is CASSTGTGNEQFF. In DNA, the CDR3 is TGTGCCAGCAGCACAGGGACGGGGAATGAGCAGTTCTTC.

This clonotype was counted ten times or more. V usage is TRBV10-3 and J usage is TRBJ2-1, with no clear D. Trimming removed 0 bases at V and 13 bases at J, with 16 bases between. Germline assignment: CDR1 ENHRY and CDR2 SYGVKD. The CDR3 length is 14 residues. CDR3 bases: TGTGCCATCAGTGAGTCTAGACCCGAGGACCGCCAGTTCTTC. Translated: CAISESRPEDRQFF.

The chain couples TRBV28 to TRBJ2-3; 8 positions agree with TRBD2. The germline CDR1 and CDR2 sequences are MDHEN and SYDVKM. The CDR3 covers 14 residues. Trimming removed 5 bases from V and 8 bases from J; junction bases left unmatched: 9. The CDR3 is CASSPGLGGGTQYF. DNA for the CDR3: TGTGCCAGCAGTCCCGGGCTCGGGGGGGGTACGCAGTATTTT.

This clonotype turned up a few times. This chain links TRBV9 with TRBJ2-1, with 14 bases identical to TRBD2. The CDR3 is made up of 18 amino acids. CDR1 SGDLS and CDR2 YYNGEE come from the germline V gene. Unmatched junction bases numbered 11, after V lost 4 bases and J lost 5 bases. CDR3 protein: CASSPRGTSGRGDNEQFF. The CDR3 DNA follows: TGTGCCAGCAGCCCGAGGGGGACTAGCGGGAGAGGGGACAATGAGCAGTTCTTC.

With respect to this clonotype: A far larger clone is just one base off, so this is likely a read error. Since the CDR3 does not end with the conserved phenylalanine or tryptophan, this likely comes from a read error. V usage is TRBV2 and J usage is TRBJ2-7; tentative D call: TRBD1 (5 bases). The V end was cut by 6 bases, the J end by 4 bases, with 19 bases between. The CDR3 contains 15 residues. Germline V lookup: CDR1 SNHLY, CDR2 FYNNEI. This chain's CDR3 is CASSQPTGSRYEQYL. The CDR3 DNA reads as TGTGCCAGCAGCCAACCTACAGGTTCCCGGTACGAGCAGTACCTC.

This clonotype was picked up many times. This CDR3 is CASSQGDLTDTQYF. Here the CDR3 DNA reads TGTGCCAGCAGCCAAGGGGATCTCACAGATACGCAGTATTTT. This chain joins TRBV14 and TRBJ2-3, with D hard to call. The CDR3 has 14 residues. Germline CDR1 and CDR2: SGHDN and FVKESK. Between the trimmed V and J ends, which lost 1 base and 2 bases, there was a span of 7 bases.

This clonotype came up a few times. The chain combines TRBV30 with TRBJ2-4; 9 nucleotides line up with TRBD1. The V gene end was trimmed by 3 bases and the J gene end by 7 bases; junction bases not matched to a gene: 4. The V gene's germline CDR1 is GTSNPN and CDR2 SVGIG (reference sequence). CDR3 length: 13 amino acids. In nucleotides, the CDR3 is TGTGCCTGGAGCAAACAGGGGGCGAACATTCAGTACTTC. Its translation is CAWSKQGANIQYF.

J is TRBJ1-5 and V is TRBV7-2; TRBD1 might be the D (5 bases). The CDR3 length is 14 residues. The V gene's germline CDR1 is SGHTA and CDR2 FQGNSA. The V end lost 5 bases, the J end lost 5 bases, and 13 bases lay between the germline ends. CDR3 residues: CASSQWGGDQPQHF. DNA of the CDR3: TGTGCCAGCAGCCAGTGGGGGGGGGATCAGCCCCAGCATTTT.

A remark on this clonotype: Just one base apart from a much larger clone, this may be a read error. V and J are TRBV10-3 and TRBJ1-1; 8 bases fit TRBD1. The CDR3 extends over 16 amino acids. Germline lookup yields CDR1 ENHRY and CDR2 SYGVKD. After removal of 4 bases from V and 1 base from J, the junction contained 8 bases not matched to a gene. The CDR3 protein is CAISAHLGTGNTEAFF. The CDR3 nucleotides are TGTGCCATCAGTGCCCACCTAGGGACAGGGAACACTGAAGCTTTCTTT.

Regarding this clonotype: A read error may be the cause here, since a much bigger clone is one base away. In DNA form, the CDR3 reads TGTGCCAGCAGTTTAACCGGGACAGGGAACGAGACCCAGTACTTC. Translated, it gives CASSLTGTGNETQYF. This rearrangement joins TRBV12-3 or TRBV12-4 to TRBJ2-7; 9 bases map to TRBD1. The closer fit of TRBJ2-5 to the DNA end suggests the J call may be wrong. This CDR3 is built from 15 residues.

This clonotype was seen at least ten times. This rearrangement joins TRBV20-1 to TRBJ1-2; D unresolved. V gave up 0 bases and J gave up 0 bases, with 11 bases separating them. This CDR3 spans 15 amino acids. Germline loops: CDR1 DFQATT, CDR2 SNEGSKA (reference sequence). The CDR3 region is CSARDLRSTNYGYTF. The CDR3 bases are TGCAGTGCTAGAGATCTTAGGAGTACTAACTATGGCTACACCTTC.

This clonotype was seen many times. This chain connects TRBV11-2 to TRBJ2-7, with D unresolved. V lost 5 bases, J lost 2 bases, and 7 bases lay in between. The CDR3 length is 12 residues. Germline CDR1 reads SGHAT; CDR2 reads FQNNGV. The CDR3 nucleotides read TGTGCCAGCAGCCACGGCGCCTACGAGCAGTACTTC. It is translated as CASSHGAYEQYF. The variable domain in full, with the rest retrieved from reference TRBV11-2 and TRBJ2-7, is EAGVAQSPRYKIIEKRQSVAFWCNPISGHATLYWYQQILGQGPKLLIQFQNNGVVDDSQLPKDRFSAERLKGVDSTLKIQPAKLEDSAVYLCASSHGAYEQYFGPGTRLTVT.

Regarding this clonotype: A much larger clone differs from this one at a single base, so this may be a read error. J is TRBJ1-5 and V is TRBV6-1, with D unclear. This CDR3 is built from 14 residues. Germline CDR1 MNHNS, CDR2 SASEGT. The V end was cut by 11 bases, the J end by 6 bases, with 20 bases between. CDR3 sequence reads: CASSLGYLSQPQHF. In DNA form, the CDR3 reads TGTGCCTCCAGCCTGGGGTATTTGAGTCAGCCCCAGCATTTT.

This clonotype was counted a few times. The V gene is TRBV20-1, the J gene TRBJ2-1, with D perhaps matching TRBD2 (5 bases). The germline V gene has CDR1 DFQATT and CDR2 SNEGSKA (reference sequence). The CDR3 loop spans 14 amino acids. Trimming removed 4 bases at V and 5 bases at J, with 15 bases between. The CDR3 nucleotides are TGCAGTGCTAAGAGCGGCGAGCTGAACAATGAGCAGTTCTTC. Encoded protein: CSAKSGELNNEQFF.

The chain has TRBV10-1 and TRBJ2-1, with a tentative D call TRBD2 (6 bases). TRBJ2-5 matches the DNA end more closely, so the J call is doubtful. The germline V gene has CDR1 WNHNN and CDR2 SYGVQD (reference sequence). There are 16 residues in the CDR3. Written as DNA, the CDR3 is TGCGCCAGCAGTGAGTCGACGGCAGGGACTCAAGAGACCCAGTACTTC. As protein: CASSESTAGTQETQYF.

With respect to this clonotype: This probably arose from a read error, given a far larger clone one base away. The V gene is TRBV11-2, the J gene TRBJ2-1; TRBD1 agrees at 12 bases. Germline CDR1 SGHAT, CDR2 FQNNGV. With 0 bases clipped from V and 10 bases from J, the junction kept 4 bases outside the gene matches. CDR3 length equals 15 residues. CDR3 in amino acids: CASSLEGTGGIEQFF. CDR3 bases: TGTGCCAGCAGCTTAGAAGGGACAGGGGGCATCGAGCAGTTCTTC.

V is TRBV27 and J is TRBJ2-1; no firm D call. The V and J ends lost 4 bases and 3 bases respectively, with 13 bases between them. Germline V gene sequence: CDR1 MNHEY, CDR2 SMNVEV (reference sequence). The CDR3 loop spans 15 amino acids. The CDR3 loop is CASSSADGFYNEQFF. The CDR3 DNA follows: TGTGCCAGCAGTTCCGCCGACGGTTTCTACAATGAGCAGTTCTTC.

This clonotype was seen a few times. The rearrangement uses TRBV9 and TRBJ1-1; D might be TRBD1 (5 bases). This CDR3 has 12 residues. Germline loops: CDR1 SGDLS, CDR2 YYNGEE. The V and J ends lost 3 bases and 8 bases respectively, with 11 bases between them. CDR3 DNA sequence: TGTGCCAGCAGCGCCGGGACGGGAGAAGCTTTCTTT. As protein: CASSAGTGEAFF.

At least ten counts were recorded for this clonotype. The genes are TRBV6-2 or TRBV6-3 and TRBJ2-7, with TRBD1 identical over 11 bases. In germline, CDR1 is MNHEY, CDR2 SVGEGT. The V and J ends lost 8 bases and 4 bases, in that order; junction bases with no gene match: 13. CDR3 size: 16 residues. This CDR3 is CASHLGLGTGGYEQYF. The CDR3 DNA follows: TGTGCCAGCCATCTAGGGCTAGGGACAGGGGGGTACGAGCAGTACTTC.

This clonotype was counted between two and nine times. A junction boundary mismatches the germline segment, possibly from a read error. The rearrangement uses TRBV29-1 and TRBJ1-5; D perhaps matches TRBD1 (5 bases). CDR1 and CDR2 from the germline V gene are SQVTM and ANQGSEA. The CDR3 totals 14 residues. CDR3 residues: CNVSTDYSNQPQHF. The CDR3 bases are TGCAACGTTTCGACAGACTATAGCAATCAGCCCCAGCATTTT. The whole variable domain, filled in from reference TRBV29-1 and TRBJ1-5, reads SAVISQKPSRDICQRGTSLTIQCQVDSQVTMMFWYRQQPGQSLTLIATANQGSEATYESGFVIDKFPISRPNLTFSTLTVSNMSPEDSSIYLCNVSTDYSNQPQHFGDGTRLSIL.

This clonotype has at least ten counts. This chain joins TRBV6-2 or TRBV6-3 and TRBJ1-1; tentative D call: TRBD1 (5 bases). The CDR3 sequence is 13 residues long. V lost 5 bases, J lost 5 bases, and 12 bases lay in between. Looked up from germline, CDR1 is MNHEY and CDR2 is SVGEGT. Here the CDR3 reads CASSERAGTEAFF. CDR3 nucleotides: TGTGCCAGCAGTGAAAGGGCAGGGACTGAAGCTTTCTTT.

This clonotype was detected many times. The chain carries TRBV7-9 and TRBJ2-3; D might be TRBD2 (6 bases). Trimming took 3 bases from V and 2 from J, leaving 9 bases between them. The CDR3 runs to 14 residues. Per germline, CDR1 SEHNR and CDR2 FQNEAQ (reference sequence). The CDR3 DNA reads TGTGCCAGCAGCTTGGGCGGGATCACAGATACGCAGTATTTT. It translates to CASSLGGITDTQYF.

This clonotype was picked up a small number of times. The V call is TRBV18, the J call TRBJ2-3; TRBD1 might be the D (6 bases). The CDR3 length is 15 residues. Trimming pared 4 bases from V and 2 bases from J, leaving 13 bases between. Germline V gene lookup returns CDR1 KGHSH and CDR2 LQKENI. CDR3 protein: CASSLGHRDTDTQYF. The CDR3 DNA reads TGTGCCAGCTCACTCGGACACAGGGACACAGATACGCAGTATTTT.

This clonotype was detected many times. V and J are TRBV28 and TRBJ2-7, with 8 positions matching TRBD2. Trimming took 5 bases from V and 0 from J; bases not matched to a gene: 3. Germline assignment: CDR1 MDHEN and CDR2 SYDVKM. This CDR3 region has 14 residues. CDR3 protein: CASSRTSPSYEQYF. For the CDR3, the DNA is TGTGCCAGCAGTCGGACTAGCCCCTCCTACGAGCAGTACTTC.

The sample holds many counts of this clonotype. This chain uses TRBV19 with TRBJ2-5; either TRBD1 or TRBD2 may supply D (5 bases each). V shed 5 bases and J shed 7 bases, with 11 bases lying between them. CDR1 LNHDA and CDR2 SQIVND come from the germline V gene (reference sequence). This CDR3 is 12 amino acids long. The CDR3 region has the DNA TGTGCCAGTAGTGGGGGACGGGGGACCCAGTACTTC. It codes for CASSGGRGTQYF. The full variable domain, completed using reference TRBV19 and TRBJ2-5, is DGGITQSPKYLFRKEGQNVTLSCEQNLNHDAMYWYRQDPGQGLRLIYYSQIVNDFQKGDIAEGYSVSREKKESFPLTVTSAQKNPTAFYLCASSGGRGTQYFGPGTRLLVL.

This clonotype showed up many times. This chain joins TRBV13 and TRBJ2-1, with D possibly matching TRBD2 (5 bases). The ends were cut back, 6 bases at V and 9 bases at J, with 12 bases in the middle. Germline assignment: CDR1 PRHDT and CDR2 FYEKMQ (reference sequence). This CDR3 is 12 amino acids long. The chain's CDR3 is CASRRGSVEQFF. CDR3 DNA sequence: TGTGCCAGCAGGCGCGGGTCGGTTGAGCAGTTCTTC.